This T cell receptor (beta chain) emerged from a study of identical twins. TCRdb reanalysed the 5' RACE reads using MiXCR and keeps one entry per CDR3 protein. The repertoire includes about 240,000 distinct CDR3 sequences, approximately 7.3% of them detected once, and roughly 5.4% sits in the top ten. Healthy Caucasian donors formed the entire cohort. CDR1 and CDR2 (germline): MGHRA, YSYEKL. The CDR3 totals 14 residues. Trimming shortened V by 0 bases and J by 4 bases, and 9 bases separated the two germline ends. Notes on the study in general: The study based its conclusions on cross-sectional statistical analysis and did not follow the same donors. Alpha sequences that were out-of-frame and twin-shared showed an excess of low generation probability.

This clonotype has more than one count but fewer than ten. Its antigen remains unidentified. The data were also submitted as part of a second study, on yellow fever vaccine responses in identical twins.

The chain links TRBV4-1 to TRBJ1-1, with unresolved D. The sample consisted of CD8+ T cells sorted from blood. The TCR was taken from a young woman in good health. This chain's CDR3 is CASSQDRIPTEAFF. The CDR3 DNA is TGCGCCAGCAGCCAAGATCGGATTCCCACTGAAGCTTTCTTT.